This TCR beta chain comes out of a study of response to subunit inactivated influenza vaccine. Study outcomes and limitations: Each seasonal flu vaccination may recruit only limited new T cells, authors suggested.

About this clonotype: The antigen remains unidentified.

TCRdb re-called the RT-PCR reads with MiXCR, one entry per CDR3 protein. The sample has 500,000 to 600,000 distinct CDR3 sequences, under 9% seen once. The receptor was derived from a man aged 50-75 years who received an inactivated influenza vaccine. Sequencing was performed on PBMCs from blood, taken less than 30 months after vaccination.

The CDR3 reads CASSYGGFDHNEQFF. DNA for the CDR3: TGTGCCAGCAGTTACGGCGGGTTCGACCACAATGAGCAGTTCTTC. The chain recombines TRBV6-2 or TRBV6-3 with TRBJ2-1; D might be TRBD2 (5 bases). The CDR3 length is 15 residues. The germline CDR1 and CDR2 sequences are MNHEY and SVGEGT. The V and J ends lost 2 bases and 5 bases respectively, with 13 bases between them.